The T cell receptor beta chain under discussion was sequenced for a study of shared clonotypes between healthy human individuals. Study-wide findings and caveats: Memory subsets had estimated richness that was generally smaller than that of naive subsets. Four donors shared around 5.2% of their naive CD4 clonotypes.

Comment on this clone: Its cognate antigen is unknown.

The CDR3 extends over 18 amino acids. Germline loops: CDR1 SGHRS, CDR2 YFSETQ. J gave up 0 bases and V 4 bases, and 6 bases lay outside the gene matches. Profiled with immunoSEQ multiplex PCR; TCRdb holds only in-frame clones, not every one. The sample has some 1 million clones; about 75% are singletons. The chain carries TRBV5-1 and TRBJ2-2, with 13 bases fitting TRBD2. Sequenced sample: memory CD4+ T cells sorted from blood. The subset denotes: CD45RA-negative fraction. This sequence originates from a man aged 18 to 30 in good health. CDR3 protein: CASSLGTSGAPNTGELFF. For the CDR3, the DNA is TGCGCCAGCAGCCTAGGGACTAGCGGGGCCCCGAACACCGGGGAGCTGTTTTTT.